A single sample is the source of the 16 T cell receptor beta chains below, sequenced in a study of blood T cell repertoires in COVID-19. The data were produced by immunoSEQ multiplex PCR, yet TCRdb's version contains in-frame clones alone and is incomplete. The profile shows approximately 63,000 clones, more than 75% of them singletons. Sequenced input: peripheral blood. These TCRs come from a woman of 80 years or more with acute or convalescent COVID-19.

In this sample, this clone turned up once. The gene calls are TRBV4-1 and TRBJ1-3; possible D gene TRBD1, 5 bases. The CDR3 covers 15 residues. The germline V gene encodes CDR1 MGHRA and CDR2 YSYEKL. The ends were cut back, 3 bases at V and 1 base at J, with 10 bases in the middle. CDR3 DNA sequence: TGCGCCAGCAGCCACACTCAGGGATCTGGAAACACCATATATTTT. It yields the protein CASSHTQGSGNTIYF.

This clone was detected a few times. This chain links TRBV7-6 with TRBJ2-1, with D possibly being TRBD2 (5 bases). The CDR3 extends over 13 amino acids. With 4 bases removed from V and 5 bases from J, the gap between germline ends came to 9 bases. Germline CDR1 SGHVS, CDR2 FNYEAQ. Here the CDR3 reads CASSSDGNNEQFF. The CDR3 DNA follows: TGTGCCAGCAGCTCGGACGGGAACAATGAGCAGTTCTTC.

The rearrangement uses TRBV9 and TRBJ1-6; possibly TRBD1 for D (5 bases). The CDR3 runs to 16 residues. CDR1 and CDR2 from the germline V gene are SGDLS and YYNGEE. The V end was cut by 4 bases, the J end by 7 bases, with 18 bases between. Here the CDR3 reads CASSPSGQGGNSPLHF. The DNA for the CDR3 is TGTGCCAGCAGCCCAAGTGGGCAGGGAGGAAATTCACCCCTCCACTTT.

The CDR3 is CATRPRSASGSIEQYF. CDR3 DNA sequence: TGTGCCACCAGGCCGAGATCAGCTAGCGGGAGCATCGAGCAGTACTTC. The rearrangement links TRBV27 to TRBJ2-7; 10 nucleotides match TRBD2. Germline CDR1 reads MNHEY; CDR2 reads SMNVEV (reference sequence). Trimming at V came to 10 bases and at J to 6 bases, leaving 18 bases not matched to a gene. This CDR3 is built from 16 residues.

The count of this clone is one. The chain's CDR3 is CASSSLRRERAGELFF. The CDR3 nucleotides read TGTGCCAGCAGCTCCCTCCGGCGGGAGAGGGCCGGGGAGCTGTTTTTT. The chain joins TRBV5-6 to TRBJ2-2; 7 nucleotides match TRBD2. The CDR3 contains 16 residues. V lost 3 bases and J lost 6; bases outside the gene matches: 11. CDR1 is SGHDT and CDR2 is YYEEEE in the germline V gene. The full variable domain, completed using reference TRBV5-6 and TRBJ2-2, is DAGVTQSPTHLIKTRGQQVTLRCSPKSGHDTVSWYQQALGQGPQFIFQYYEEEERQRGNFPDRFSGHQFPNYSSELNVNALLLGDSALYLCASSSLRRERAGELFFGEGSRLTVL.

Only a few counts were recorded for this clone. The V and J genes are TRBV27 and TRBJ2-6, with 15 bases identical to TRBD2. Trimming cost V 1 base and J 2 bases; bases outside gene matches: 3. This CDR3 is 19 amino acids long. Germline values: CDR1 MNHEY, CDR2 SMNVEV (reference sequence). This CDR3 is CASSLWGLAGGTGANVLTF. CDR3 bases: TGTGCCAGCAGTTTATGGGGACTAGCGGGAGGAACTGGGGCCAACGTCCTGACTTTC.

CDR3 nucleotides: TGTGCCATCTTTCCCGGGACTAGGGGACCGGGAAACACCATATATTTT. Amino acid sequence: CAIFPGTRGPGNTIYF. The rearrangement uses TRBV10-3 and TRBJ1-3; possibly TRBD1 for D (5 bases). Germline lookup yields CDR1 ENHRY and CDR2 SYGVKD. This CDR3 region has 16 residues. Trimming shortened V by 8 bases and J by 4 bases, and 21 bases separated the two germline ends.

The chain links TRBV15 to TRBJ2-3; 7 nucleotides line up with TRBD2. The CDR3 runs 18 residues. Germline lookup yields CDR1 LNHNV and CDR2 YYDKDF (reference sequence). The trim removed 0 bases at V and 2 bases at J, leaving 11 bases unmatched. The CDR3 region has the DNA TGTGCCACCAGCAGAGAAGGGCGAGGCGGGAGATTCACAGATACGCAGTATTTT. Amino acid sequence: CATSREGRGGRFTDTQYF.

The rearrangement uses TRBV30 and TRBJ2-7; 9 nucleotides align to TRBD1. J gave up 5 bases and V 5 bases, and 10 bases lay outside the gene matches. The V gene's germline CDR1 is GTSNPN and CDR2 SVGIG (reference sequence). The CDR3 spans 14 residues. As DNA, the CDR3 is TGTGCCTGGTCCCCCGGGACAGGGTCGGACGAGCAGTACTTC. Amino acids: CAWSPGTGSDEQYF.

The chain uses TRBV5-1 and TRBJ2-3, with D perhaps TRBD2 (6 bases). Germline CDR1 is SGHRS and CDR2 is YFSETQ. Trimming pared 4 bases from V and 3 bases from J, leaving 12 bases between. The CDR3 extends over 14 amino acids. The CDR3 DNA reads TGCGCCAGCAGCATCGAAGGGAGGACAGATACGCAGTATTTT. Encoded protein: CASSIEGRTDTQYF. Combining the CDR3 with reference TRBV5-1 and TRBJ2-3 gives the whole variable domain KAGVTQTPRYLIKTRGQQVTLSCSPISGHRSVSWYQQTPGQGLQFLFEYFSETQRNKGNFPGRFSGRQFSNSRSEMNVSTLELGDSALYLCASSIEGRTDTQYFGPGTRLTVL.

CDR3: CASGSHPLAGVGNEQFF. The CDR3 nucleotides are TGTGCTAGTGGTTCGCACCCTCTAGCGGGAGTGGGCAATGAGCAGTTCTTC. This chain connects TRBV12-5 to TRBJ2-1; TRBD2 aligns across 10 bases. The V gene end was trimmed by 4 bases and the J gene end by 6 bases; junction bases not matched to a gene: 12. The CDR3 extends over 17 amino acids. Germline CDR1 LGHNT, CDR2 FRNRAP. The entire variable domain, with the rest obtained from reference TRBV12-5 and TRBJ2-1, is as follows: DARVTQTPRHKVTEMGQEVTMRCQPILGHNTVFWYRQTMMQGLELLAYFRNRAPLDDSGMPKDRFSAEMPDATLATLKIQPSEPRDSAVYFCASGSHPLAGVGNEQFFGPGTRLTVL.

In this sample, this clone turned up once. V gene TRBV6-5 combines with J gene TRBJ2-1; 10 positions match TRBD2. Germline CDR1 MNHEY, CDR2 SVGAGI. The CDR3 length is 14 residues. J lost 8 bases, V lost 8 bases, and 9 bases had no gene match. The DNA for the CDR3 is TGTGCCAGCTGGGGAAGCGGGAGGGCACATGAGCAGTTCTTC. Translating it yields CASWGSGRAHEQFF.

The CDR3 sequence: CASTSIGEEQFF. The CDR3, as DNA: TGTGCCAGTACCTCTATAGGAGAGGAGCAGTTCTTC. J is TRBJ2-1 and V is TRBV19; D gene ambiguous. CDR3 length: 12 amino acids. Germline lookup yields CDR1 LNHDA and CDR2 SQIVND (reference sequence). V was trimmed by 7 bases and J by 10 bases, leaving 14 bases between them. Full variable domain (rest looked up from reference TRBV19 and TRBJ2-1): DGGITQSPKYLFRKEGQNVTLSCEQNLNHDAMYWYRQDPGQGLRLIYYSQIVNDFQKGDIAEGYSVSREKKESFPLTVTSAQKNPTAFYLCASTSIGEEQFFGPGTRLTVL.

The J gene is TRBJ1-3, the V gene TRBV2; the D is unclear. V gave up 7 bases and J gave up 0 bases, with 10 bases separating them. Germline-derived CDR1 and CDR2 are SNHLY and FYNNEI. This CDR3 has 14 residues. The CDR3 nucleotides are TGTGCCAGCACCGGACTGCTCTCTGGAAACACCATATATTTT. Translated: CASTGLLSGNTIYF.

V usage is TRBV10-2 and J usage is TRBJ1-1, with TRBD1 identical over 10 bases. CDR1 and CDR2 (germline): WSHSY, SAAADI. The CDR3 loop spans 15 amino acids. V trimming: 5 bases; J trimming: 4 bases; junction bases outside the gene matches: 7. DNA for the CDR3: TGCGCCAGCAGTAACCGGGACAGGGGAGTCACTGAAGCTTTCTTT. Encoded protein: CASSNRDRGVTEAFF.

The chain combines TRBV5-1 with TRBJ1-6; maybe TRBD1 (6 bases). Germline V gene lookup returns CDR1 SGHRS and CDR2 YFSETQ. Deletions cut 1 base from V and 7 bases from J, with 12 bases between. The CDR3 consists of 15 residues. CDR3 region: CASSLLQGGNSPLHF. CDR3 bases: TGCGCCAGCAGCTTGTTACAGGGAGGGAATTCACCCCTCCACTTT.